Following are 6 T cell receptor beta chains from one sample sequenced in a study of glioma-infiltrating T cells after dendritic cell vaccination. Profiled with immunoSEQ multiplex PCR; TCRdb holds only in-frame clones, not every one. The sample lists 100,000 or so clones; 85% to 90% were seen once. This material consisted of blood, taken before dendritic cell vaccination. The receptors derive from a human donor with glioblastoma.

J is TRBJ1-2 and V is TRBV7-6; 8 bases match TRBD1. Germline V gene lookup returns CDR1 SGHVS and CDR2 FNYEAQ. The J segment lost 8 bases and the V segment lost 3 bases, leaving 5 bases of the junction unmatched. CDR3 size: 13 residues. CDR3 DNA sequence: TGTGCCAGCAGCTTTAGTCAGGGGGCAGGCTACACCTTC. The encoded protein is CASSFSQGAGYTF.

This chain's CDR3 is CASSWRELAGELFF. CDR3 nucleotides: TGCGCCAGCAGCTGGCGGGAGTTGGCCGGGGAGCTGTTTTTT. The rearrangement joins TRBV5-1 to TRBJ2-2, with 7 bases fitting TRBD2. V lost 3 bases to trimming and J lost 6 bases; unmatched junction nucleotides: 5. The CDR3 extends over 14 amino acids. Looked up from germline, CDR1 is SGHRS and CDR2 is YFSETQ.

The rearrangement uses TRBV11-2 and TRBJ1-2, with 11 positions matching TRBD1. The CDR3 has 15 residues. The V gene's germline CDR1 is SGHAT and CDR2 FQNNGV. Losses at the gene ends were 5 bases for V and 8 bases for J; bases not matched to a gene: 10. The CDR3 spells CASSREGTGGRGYTF. The CDR3 nucleotides read TGTGCCAGCAGCAGAGAGGGGACAGGGGGTCGGGGCTACACCTTC.

J is TRBJ2-2 and V is TRBV7-3; 7 nucleotides match TRBD1. Trimming at V came to 5 bases and at J to 0 bases, leaving 6 bases not matched to a gene. This CDR3 spans 16 amino acids. Germline V gene lookup returns CDR1 SGHTA and CDR2 FQGTGA. The CDR3 sequence: CASSPRDSSNTGELFF. Written as DNA, the CDR3 is TGTGCCAGCAGCCCCCGGGACAGCTCGAACACCGGGGAGCTGTTTTTT.

The genes are TRBV9 and TRBJ1-4; TRBD1 might be the D (6 bases). Germline CDR1 and CDR2: SGDLS and YYNGEE. The germline V and J ends were trimmed by 0 bases and 7 bases, with 13 bases remaining between them. This CDR3 has 15 amino acids. CDR3 nucleotides: TGTGCCAGCAGCGTAGGGGTCATCAGGGGTGAAAAACTGTTTTTT. Amino acids: CASSVGVIRGEKLFF.

This chain uses TRBV29-1 with TRBJ2-7; 14 nucleotides match TRBD2. CDR3 length: 16 residues. Germline V gives CDR1 SQVTM, CDR2 ANQGSEA. V shed 6 bases and J 2 bases; nucleotides not matched to a gene: 9. The DNA for the CDR3 is TGCAGCGTAATGGGACTAGCGGGAGTGCGAACCTACGAGCAGTACTTC. Encoded protein: CSVMGLAGVRTYEQYF.